This T cell receptor (beta chain) was captured in a study of T cells in Graves' hyperthyroidism and ophthalmopathy. Researchers amplified the TCR beta CDR3 regions from RNA transcripts. HTBI primers were the set used in a first-round RT-PCR of the TCR CDR3. In TCRdb, the multiplex PCR reads were re-called with MiXCR into one record per CDR3 protein. Among some 760,000 distinct CDR3 sequences, around 15% were seen once, and the ten largest hold around 9.6%. V lost 5 bases, J lost 5 bases, and 12 bases lay in between. Germline values: CDR1 MDHEN, CDR2 SYDVKM. The CDR3 is 13 amino acids. This clonotype was detected many times. The PBMCs were sourced from fresh peripheral blood (approximately 10 ml).

The chain joins TRBV28 to TRBJ2-5; D is ambiguous. The origin of this receptor is a woman in her late teens or twenties with Graves' hyperthyroidism. Sample: blood. The DNA of the CDR3 is TGTGCCAGCAGTGACGGCTTCCGGGAGACCCAGTACTTC. Its protein product is CASSDGFRETQYF.